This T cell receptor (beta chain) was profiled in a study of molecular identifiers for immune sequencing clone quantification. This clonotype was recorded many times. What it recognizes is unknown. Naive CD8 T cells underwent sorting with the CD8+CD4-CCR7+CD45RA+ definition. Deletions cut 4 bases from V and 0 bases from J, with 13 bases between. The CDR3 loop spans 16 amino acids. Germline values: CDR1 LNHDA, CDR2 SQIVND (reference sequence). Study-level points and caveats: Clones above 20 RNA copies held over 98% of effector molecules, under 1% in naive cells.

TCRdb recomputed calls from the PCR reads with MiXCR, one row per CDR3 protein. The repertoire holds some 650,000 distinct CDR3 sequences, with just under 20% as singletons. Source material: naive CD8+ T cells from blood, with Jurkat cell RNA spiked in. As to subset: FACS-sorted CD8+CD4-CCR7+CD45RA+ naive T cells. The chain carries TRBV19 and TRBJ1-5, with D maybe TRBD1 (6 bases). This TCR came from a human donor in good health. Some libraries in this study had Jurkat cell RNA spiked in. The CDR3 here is CASSTWTDLSNQPQHF. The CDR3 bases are TGTGCCAGTAGTACATGGACAGATCTTAGCAATCAGCCCCAGCATTTT.